This T cell receptor beta chain was sequenced for a study of cytomegalovirus exposure and HLA in healthy donors. Study outcomes and limitations: Approximately 160 TCR beta chains were listed as cytomegalovirus-associated.

This clone turned up a few times. Its target is not known. This PCR relied on a set of 60 Vbeta primers and 13 Jbeta primers. Assay used: immunoSEQ multiplex PCR; TCRdb lists only in-frame clones, some missing. The sample comprises about 83,000 clones, 60% to 85% of which are singletons, and 5.9% rests with the top ten. The CDR3 totals 12 residues. The germline CDR1 and CDR2 sequences are MNHEY and SVGAGI. The V and J ends lost 6 bases and 7 bases respectively, with 9 bases between them. J is TRBJ2-2 and V is TRBV6-5; tentative D call: TRBD2 (5 bases). The receptor was derived from a man between 18 and 29 years old in good health and CMV-seropositive. Sequences were obtained from PBMCs. CDR3 DNA sequence: TGTGCCAGCAGATGGAGGAGCGGGGAGCTGTTTTTT. Translation: CASRWRSGELFF.